A single sample gave rise to the 12 T cell receptor beta chains below, sequenced in a study of CD8+ T cells in alopecia areata. The sequencing template was cDNA reverse transcribed from extracted RNA. This table comes from immunoSEQ multiplex PCR, and its TCRdb copy is limited to in-frame clones, with some not included. The table lists around 270,000 clones, 58% of them singletons. The sample's treatment: oral pan-JAK inhibitor, 5-10 mg twice daily. Material: CD4+ T cells sorted from blood, obtained at week 24, from a patient treated with tofacitinib. The receptors derive from a human donor with alopecia areata.

The V call is TRBV19, the J call TRBJ1-2; D gene unclear. The germline CDR1 and CDR2 sequences are LNHDA and SQIVND (reference sequence). The CDR3 spans 11 residues. V lost 4 bases to trimming and J lost 6 bases, with 6 bases between them. The CDR3 region has the DNA TGTGCCAGTAGTACGTTTAATGGCTACACCTTC. The encoded protein is CASSTFNGYTF.

V and J are TRBV15 and TRBJ2-7; D not resolved. This CDR3 is built from 14 residues. The V end was cut by 0 bases, the J end by 5 bases, with 11 bases between. Germline CDR1 is LNHNV and CDR2 is YYDKDF (reference sequence). The CDR3 coding sequence is TGTGCCACCAGCAGAGATTCAAGGGCCCACGAGCAGTACTTC. Protein product: CATSRDSRAHEQYF.

This clone has a handful of counts. The V call is TRBV7-2, the J call TRBJ2-7; the D is unclear. V shed 5 bases and J shed 3 bases, with 14 bases lying between them. The CDR3 extends over 14 amino acids. Per the germline V gene, CDR1 is SGHTA and CDR2 is FQGNSA. CDR3 nucleotides: TGTGCCAGCAGCAAAGCAGAGCACTTCTACGAGCAGTACTTC. Translation gives CASSKAEHFYEQYF.

This chain uses TRBV7-2 with TRBJ1-2; TRBD1 agrees at 8 bases. Germline assignment: CDR1 SGHTA and CDR2 FQGNSA. J was trimmed by 4 bases and V by 8 bases; bases with no gene match: 9. The CDR3 length is 14 residues. The CDR3 sequence is CASGWTGLAYGYTF. The CDR3, as DNA: TGTGCCAGCGGCTGGACAGGGCTCGCCTATGGCTACACCTTC.

In its sample, this clone was seen a few times. The chain has TRBV5-6 and TRBJ1-2; 9 positions match TRBD1. The V gene's germline CDR1 is SGHDT and CDR2 YYEEEE. V lost 0 bases to trimming and J lost 3 bases; unmatched junction nucleotides: 6. CDR3 length equals 16 residues. The CDR3 region is CASSLDRGLVDYGYTF. CDR3 nucleotide sequence: TGTGCCAGCAGCTTGGACAGGGGGCTTGTTGACTATGGCTACACCTTC.

This clone was detected a few times. The rearrangement links TRBV7-9 to TRBJ1-5; weak D call: TRBD1 (5 bases). V lost 5 bases, J lost 7 bases, and 18 bases lay in between. Germline V gives CDR1 SEHNR, CDR2 FQNEAQ (reference sequence). The CDR3 runs 15 residues. The DNA of the CDR3 is TGTGCCAGCAGCACGCGGGACGGGCTGTTGCAGCCCCAGCATTTT. Amino acids: CASSTRDGLLQPQHF.

The chain is built from TRBV5-6 and TRBJ2-1; unclear D gene. With 4 bases removed from V and 0 bases from J, the gap between germline ends came to 8 bases. The length of the CDR3 is 14 residues. Germline CDR1 reads SGHDT; CDR2 reads YYEEEE. The CDR3 reads CASSTEYSYNEQFF. The CDR3 DNA follows: TGTGCCAGCAGCACGGAATACTCCTACAATGAGCAGTTCTTC.

This rearrangement joins TRBV30 to TRBJ2-1; 8 positions agree with TRBD1. The germline CDR1 and CDR2 sequences are GTSNPN and SVGIG (reference sequence). V shed 5 bases and J 10 bases; nucleotides not matched to a gene: 13. This CDR3 spans 14 amino acids. This CDR3 is CAWGTGTGPREQFF. The CDR3, as DNA: TGTGCCTGGGGAACCGGGACAGGCCCGCGAGAGCAGTTCTTC.

This clone was detected only a few times. The same CDR3 arises from other DNA sequences in this sample as well. The CDR3 nucleotides read TGTGCCTGGGGAAAGAACACTGAAGCTTTCTTT. Translation gives CAWGKNTEAFF. The chain couples TRBV30 to TRBJ1-1; D call uncertain. The length of the CDR3 is 11 residues. Per germline, CDR1 GTSNPN and CDR2 SVGIG (reference sequence). The V and J ends lost 5 bases and 1 base respectively, with 5 bases between them.

The chain employs TRBV7-3 and TRBJ2-2; maybe TRBD1 (5 bases). V lost 2 bases to trimming and J lost 1 base, with 5 bases between them. This CDR3 spans 14 amino acids. Per germline, CDR1 SGHTA and CDR2 FQGTGA. The CDR3: CASSLQGNTGELFF. CDR3 DNA sequence: TGTGCCAGCAGCTTACAGGGGAACACCGGGGAGCTGTTTTTT.

The genes are TRBV19 and TRBJ2-2; D uncertain. The ends were cut back, 0 bases at V and 0 bases at J, with 2 bases in the middle. Per germline, CDR1 LNHDA and CDR2 SQIVND (reference sequence). This CDR3 spans 14 amino acids. Written as DNA, the CDR3 is TGTGCCAGTAGTATAGACCCGAACACCGGGGAGCTGTTTTTT. Translating it yields CASSIDPNTGELFF. Based on the CDR3 plus reference TRBV19 and TRBJ2-2, the full variable domain is DGGITQSPKYLFRKEGQNVTLSCEQNLNHDAMYWYRQDPGQGLRLIYYSQIVNDFQKGDIAEGYSVSREKKESFPLTVTSAQKNPTAFYLCASSIDPNTGELFFGEGSRLTVL.

The chain uses TRBV7-2 and TRBJ2-2, with 8 bases fitting TRBD1. V dropped 0 bases and J dropped 2; count of bases not matched to a gene: 2. This CDR3 has 16 amino acids. Germline lookup yields CDR1 SGHTA and CDR2 FQGNSA. CDR3 in DNA: TGTGCCAGCAGCTTAGCAGGACAGGGAAACACCGGGGAGCTGTTTTTT. Protein: CASSLAGQGNTGELFF.